The rows below give T cell receptor beta chains drawn from one sample of a study of identical twins. TCRdb reprocessed the 5' RACE reads with MiXCR, giving one entry per CDR3 protein. The sample contains about 240,000 distinct CDR3 sequences, about 13% of which appear only once. The data were also submitted as part of a second study, on yellow fever vaccine responses in identical twins.

Sequenced material: memory (CD45RO+) T cells sorted from blood. The receptors were gathered from a woman under 30 in good health. CDR3s include the opening cysteine and the closing phenylalanine or tryptophan. A D gene is named only where the DNA matches it firmly. Expanded clones get a size class; other rows say once, few or many, or leave the size out.

TRBV19,TRBJ2-2,14,.,.,CASSQGRTNGELFF,TGTGCCAGTAGTCAGGGCAGGACGAACGGGGAGCTGTTTTTT
TRBV9,TRBJ1-4,15,.,.,CASSVGTPNGEKLFF,TGTGCCAGCAGCGTAGGTACACCTAACGGTGAAAAACTGTTTTTT
TRBV27,TRBJ1-2,15,TRBD1,.,CASSLRAAQGGGYTF,TGTGCCAGCAGTTTACGGGCGGCCCAGGGGGGTGGCTACACCTTC
TRBV5-1,TRBJ2-7,15,.,many,CASSSGSTAFYEQYF,TGCGCCAGCAGCTCAGGATCCACCGCCTTCTACGAGCAGTACTTC
TRBV27,TRBJ2-1,16,.,few,CASSLWAPSSYNEQFF,TGTGCCAGCAGTTTATGGGCTCCGAGCTCCTACAATGAGCAGTTCTTC
TRBV19,TRBJ2-1,12,.,few,CASSIDYNEQFF,TGTGCCAGTAGTATAGACTACAATGAGCAGTTCTTC
TRBV10-3,TRBJ1-5,15,.,few,CAISEWGDSNQPQHF,TGTGCCATCAGTGAGTGGGGAGATAGCAATCAGCCCCAGCATTTT
TRBV14,TRBJ1-2,14,.,many,CASSQLTGGYGYTF,TGTGCCAGCAGCCAACTGACTGGGGGCTATGGCTACACCTTC
TRBV3-1,TRBJ2-7,15,TRBD1,few,CASSQSGTGTYEQYF,TGTGCCAGCAGCCAATCCGGGACAGGGACGTACGAGCAGTACTTC
TRBV5-1,TRBJ1-2,13,.,.,CASSLIVGGGYTF,TGCGCCAGCAGCTTGATCGTGGGGGGTGGCTACACCTTC
TRBV4-2,TRBJ1-1,16,.,.,CASSQVGQAEATEAFF,TGTGCCAGCAGCCAAGTAGGGCAGGCGGAGGCCACTGAAGCTTTCTTT
TRBV15,TRBJ1-1,13,.,few,CATSLGRLGGAFF,TGTGCCACCAGCCTGGGACGGCTCGGAGGAGCTTTCTTT
TRBV4-2,TRBJ2-2,16,TRBD2,few,CASSQVSSGVTGELFF,TGTGCCAGCAGCCAAGTTTCTAGCGGGGTCACCGGGGAGCTGTTTTTT
TRBV18,TRBJ2-3,13,.,once,CASSPGLGDTQYF,TGTGCCAGCTCACCAGGACTGGGAGATACGCAGTATTTT
TRBV3-1,TRBJ2-7,14,.,.,CASSQEKGLYEQYF,TGTGCCAGCAGCCAAGAGAAAGGTTTGTACGAGCAGTACTTC
TRBV2,TRBJ2-1,17,TRBD1,many,CASSVGTGSSGNNEQFF,TGTGCCAGCAGTGTCGGGACAGGGAGTAGCGGAAACAATGAGCAGTTCTTC
TRBV5-1,TRBJ2-1,17,TRBD2,.,CASSLPSGALSYNEQFF,TGCGCCAGCAGCTTGCCTAGCGGGGCCCTCTCCTACAATGAGCAGTTCTTC
TRBV2,TRBJ2-2,12,.,.,CASREGPGELFF,TGTGCCAGCAGGGAGGGCCCCGGGGAGCTGTTTTTT
TRBV28,TRBJ2-5,17,TRBD2,many,CASSLSLAGGIIETQYF,TGTGCCAGCAGTTTATCCCTAGCGGGGGGGATAATAGAGACCCAGTACTTC
TRBV9,TRBJ2-3,16,TRBD1,.,CASRPGQGFSTDTQYF,TGTGCCAGCAGACCGGGACAGGGGTTTAGCACAGATACGCAGTATTTT
TRBV5-1,TRBJ2-3,15,.,few,CASSLVHMSTDTQYF,TGCGCCAGCAGCCTGGTACATATGAGCACAGATACGCAGTATTTT
TRBV14,TRBJ2-1,16,TRBD1,.,CASSRNRGVTYNEQFF,TGTGCCAGCAGCCGAAACAGGGGCGTGACCTACAATGAGCAGTTCTTC
TRBV5-4,TRBJ2-3,17,.,.,CASSLEVGPPSTDTQYF,TGTGCCAGCAGCTTGGAGGTGGGTCCTCCTAGCACAGATACGCAGTATTTT
TRBV4-2,TRBJ1-2,17,TRBD1,.,CASSQATGALANYGYTF,TGTGCCAGCAGCCAGGCTACAGGGGCGTTAGCTAACTATGGCTACACCTTC
TRBV20-1,TRBJ2-5,15,TRBD2,.,CSAPGTSGIRETQYF,TGCAGTGCCCCCGGGACTAGCGGGATTCGGGAGACCCAGTACTTC
TRBV4-2,TRBJ1-1,15,.,.,CASSQDGGRFVEAFF,TGTGCCAGCAGCCAAGACGGAGGGCGGTTTGTTGAAGCTTTCTTT
TRBV20-1,TRBJ2-6,11,.,few,CSASPIAVLTF,TGCAGTGCTAGTCCCATAGCCGTCCTGACTTTC
TRBV20-1,TRBJ2-3,17,TRBD2,.,CSASITPGLAQTDTQYF,TGCAGTGCTAGTATAACACCGGGACTAGCGCAGACAGATACGCAGTATTTT
TRBV7-6,TRBJ1-4,15,TRBD1,few,CASSLAGGRAEKLFF,TGTGCCAGCAGCTTGGCAGGGGGCAGGGCTGAAAAACTGTTTTTT
TRBV7-2,TRBJ1-1,14,.,few,CASSFIRANTEAFF,TGTGCCAGCAGCTTTATTAGGGCTAACACTGAAGCTTTCTTT
TRBV9,TRBJ2-1,17,TRBD2,.,CASSVPGSGGSYNEQFF,TGTGCCAGCAGCGTACCCGGTAGCGGGGGTTCCTACAATGAGCAGTTCTTC
TRBV7-3,TRBJ2-5,15,.,few,CASSSMGRDQETQYF,TGTGCCAGCAGCTCCATGGGACGGGATCAAGAGACCCAGTACTTC
TRBV11-3,TRBJ2-2,16,.,few,CASSIQGRGGTGELFF,TGTGCCAGCAGCATCCAGGGGCGGGGAGGCACCGGGGAGCTGTTTTTT
TRBV7-3,TRBJ2-1,14,TRBD2,.,CASSSGGKYNEQFF,TGTGCCAGCAGCTCGGGGGGGAAATACAATGAGCAGTTCTTC
TRBV3-1,TRBJ2-1,14,.,many,CASSQGALVNEQFF,TGTGCCAGCAGCCAAGGGGCTTTGGTCAATGAGCAGTTCTTC
TRBV20-1,TRBJ2-5,15,TRBD2,many,CSGGTSGRKQETQYF,TGCAGTGGGGGGACTAGCGGGAGAAAACAAGAGACCCAGTACTTC
TRBV6-1,TRBJ2-5,17,TRBD2,few,CASSAGTSGGAFATQYF,TGTGCCAGCAGTGCCGGGACTAGCGGGGGGGCGTTTGCGACCCAGTACTTC
TRBV5-1,TRBJ2-1,14,.,few,CASSLGTGRGEQFF,TGCGCCAGCAGCTTGGGCACAGGGCGAGGAGAGCAGTTCTTC
TRBV3-1,TRBJ2-7,14,.,few,CASSPTGTAGEQYF,TGTGCCAGCAGCCCGACCGGGACAGCGGGCGAGCAGTACTTC
TRBV19,TRBJ2-3,12,.,.,CASQGPTDTQYF,TGTGCCAGCCAAGGGCCCACAGATACGCAGTATTTT